This T cell receptor (beta chain) was observed in a study of OX40 agonist ivuxolimab in advanced cancers. Study-level background: Ivuxolimab was a fully human IgG2 agonistic monoclonal antibody targeting the costimulatory receptor OX40 (CD134). Intravenous ivuxolimab was administered to patients every 2 weeks at six dose levels: 0.01, 0.1, 0.3, 1.5, 3 and 10 mg/kg. Peripheral TCRbeta sequencing aimed to test whether ivuxolimab altered TCR sequence diversity and caused clonal T-cell expansion. Among the roughly 52 dose-escalation patients, around 19 had hepatocellular carcinoma, 15 or so melanoma, 9 renal cell carcinoma and 9 head and neck cancer. In the dose-escalation cohort, 82.7% of patients were male, and the mean age was roughly 60 years, with a range of roughly 20 to 79. The paper covers the monotherapy dose-escalation part of the phase I ivuxolimab trial, which included N ≈ 50 patients. Patients were allowed to have had prior anti-PD-1, anti-PD-L1 or anti-CTLA-4 therapy, and around 37% of the dose-escalation patients had previously received checkpoint inhibitors. Partial responses were achieved by three dose-escalation patients, of whom one had hepatocellular carcinoma and two had cutaneous melanoma. Findings and caveats that apply to the study as a whole: Low levels of normalized T-cell clonal expansion were also seen in some nonresponding patients. On average, CD8+ T cells showed more expanded clones than CD4+ T cells after ivuxolimab. Which antigens the clonally expanded peripheral T cells were specific for was not determined. In the 0.1-3.0 mg/kg groups, partial responders were among the patients with the lowest normalized peripheral clonal expansion, particularly in CD8+ T cells. At doses from 0.1 to 3.0 mg/kg, clonal expansion was seen in both CD4+ and CD8+ blood T cells between baseline and week 6.

Concerning this clone itself: What antigen it recognizes has not been identified. Base qualities are not at hand, and no much larger clone is one base apart.

For sequencing of the TCRbeta CDR3 region, genomic DNA was extracted from the sorted cells. The immunoSEQ Assay was used for sequencing of TCRbeta CDR3 regions. TCRdb provides this immuneACCESS table in a form limited to in-frame rearrangements. Some clones are lacking; in checked studies, under half of them reflect an unresolved V gene, and why the rest are absent is not known. The sample contains about 96,000 clones, about four fifths of them found a single time. 4.5% to 6% of the sample is in the top ten clones. The trial excluded patients who had a history of autoimmune disease or who were on systemic immunosuppression. Peripheral blood for TCR sequencing was collected from all dose cohorts at baseline, on cycle 4 day 1, and on cycle 7 day 1. Samples came from an open-label, multicenter, first-in-human phase I dose-escalation trial of ivuxolimab. The trial enrolled adults with locally advanced or metastatic head and neck squamous cell, hepatocellular, melanoma or renal cell carcinoma. Before TCR sequencing, CD4+ and CD8+ T cells were separately sorted from peripheral blood.

The source of this sequence is an adult with an advanced solid tumor such as melanoma, head and neck, liver or kidney cancer. The specimen was CD4+ or CD8+ T cells sorted from blood, collected in a trial of the OX40 agonist ivuxolimab.

The DNA is as follows: TGCGCCAGCAGCTTGGAAGGGGTCTCACCCCTCCACTTT. It translates as CASSLEGVSPLHF. The rearrangement combines TRBV5-1 with TRBJ1-6; a weak D assignment points to TRBD1 (5 bases agree). Via the germline V gene, CDR1 is SGHRS and CDR2 YFSETQ. CDR3 length: 13 amino acids, cysteine to phenylalanine. Only CDR3 DNA is held: 39 bases, read in frame from base 1. Cut back by 0 bases and 10 bases, the V and J ends lie 8 bases apart.